Presented here are 7 T cell receptor beta chains from one specimen sequenced in a study of early T cells in non-severe SARS-CoV-2 infection. TCRdb reprocessed the 5' RACE reads via MiXCR and lists one record per CDR3 protein. The sample gives over 85,000 distinct CDR3 sequences, around 17% of which show up once; roughly 1.3% is in the top ten. The sample taken for sequencing was whole blood. The receptors shown here come from an adult who was a healthcare worker with PCR-confirmed SARS-CoV-2 infection or an uninfected control (not recorded which).

CDR3 coding DNA: TGCAGTGCTAGTTTGACCTCCTCTGGAAACACCATATATTTT. Its protein product is CSASLTSSGNTIYF. The V and J genes are TRBV20-1 and TRBJ1-3; D gene unclear. The V end lost 3 bases, the J end lost 0 bases, and 9 bases lay between the germline ends. CDR1 DFQATT and CDR2 SNEGSKA come from the germline V gene (reference sequence). The CDR3 extends over 14 amino acids.

This clonotype has more than one count but fewer than ten. The rearrangement uses TRBV6-2 or TRBV6-3 and TRBJ2-2; D is unresolved. Trimming shortened V by 6 bases and J by 0 bases, and 20 bases separated the two germline ends. CDR3 length: 18 residues. From germline, CDR1 is MNHEY and CDR2 SVGEGT. The CDR3 DNA reads TGTGCCAGCAGACCCCCCGGATCGGCCCTACCGAACACCGGGGAGCTGTTTTTT. Protein: CASRPPGSALPNTGELFF.

This clonotype was recorded at least ten times. The CDR3 protein is CASKLDSSPFNEKLFF. CDR3 bases: TGCGCCAGCAAGCTGGACAGTTCACCGTTCAATGAAAAACTGTTTTTT. This chain joins TRBV5-1 and TRBJ1-4; tentatively, D is TRBD1 (6 bases). V lost 6 bases to trimming and J lost 5 bases, with 20 bases between them. The germline V gene encodes CDR1 SGHRS and CDR2 YFSETQ. This CDR3 contains 16 residues.

The CDR3 DNA reads as TGTGCCAGCAGTTTATCGTCTGACCCGTTAGTATACGAGCAGTACTTC. Amino acid sequence: CASSLSSDPLVYEQYF. This chain uses TRBV27 with TRBJ2-7, with D uncertain. There are 16 residues in the CDR3. The V end was cut by 0 bases, the J end by 4 bases, with 16 bases between. The germline gives CDR1 MNHEY, CDR2 SMNVEV (reference sequence).

The chain carries TRBV18 and TRBJ2-3, with 7 bases aligning to TRBD1. Germline V gene sequence: CDR1 KGHSH, CDR2 LQKENI. Trimming at V came to 2 bases and at J to 4 bases, leaving 15 bases not matched to a gene. The CDR3 spans 18 residues. In DNA form, the CDR3 reads TGTGCCAGCTCACCAAGGGACAGTGGATTTAAGTTGTCAGATACGCAGTATTTT. Its protein is CASSPRDSGFKLSDTQYF.

The rearrangement links TRBV9 to TRBJ2-6; no reliable D call. This CDR3 contains 15 residues. CDR1 SGDLS and CDR2 YYNGEE come from the germline V gene. Trimming removed 0 bases from V and 10 bases from J, with 14 bases in between. The CDR3 spells CASSVAGATANVLTF. The CDR3 nucleotides read TGTGCCAGCAGCGTAGCTGGCGCCACGGCGAACGTCCTGACTTTC.

The chain carries TRBV5-1 and TRBJ1-1; D call uncertain. Per germline, CDR1 SGHRS and CDR2 YFSETQ. With 4 bases removed from V and 4 bases from J, the gap between germline ends came to 8 bases. The CDR3 is 12 residues long. The CDR3 DNA sequence: TGCGCCAGCAGCAGTGCGAGCACTGAAGCTTTCTTT. It codes for CASSSASTEAFF.